What follows are 16 T cell receptor beta chains derived from one specimen sequenced in a study of blood T cell repertoires in COVID-19. Clones were sequenced by immunoSEQ multiplex PCR, and TCRdb holds only the in-frame ones, with some missing. The sample lists roughly 220,000 clones, around 86% occurring once. The sample was peripheral blood. The origin of the receptors is a woman between 50 and 59 years old with COVID-19, enrolled during active disease.

The chain combines TRBV11-3 with TRBJ1-2; D is ambiguous. V was cut by 5 bases and J by 0 bases, with 10 bases left in between. The CDR3 spans 14 residues. CDR1 is SGHNT and CDR2 is YENEEA in the germline V gene. The CDR3 here is CASSRGKANYGYTF. In nucleotides, the CDR3 is TGTGCCAGCAGCAGAGGGAAGGCTAACTATGGCTACACCTTC.

This clone was seen just once. The rearrangement links TRBV20-1 to TRBJ2-2, with 7 bases matching TRBD2. The CDR3 is made up of 14 amino acids. Germline V gives CDR1 DFQATT, CDR2 SNEGSKA (reference sequence). J gave up 4 bases and V 3 bases, and 5 bases lay outside the gene matches. The CDR3 here is CSASSGGFTGELFF. The CDR3 coding sequence is TGCAGTGCTAGTTCCGGGGGGTTCACCGGGGAGCTGTTTTTT.

The J gene is TRBJ1-2, the V gene TRBV7-9; D possibly corresponds to TRBD1 (6 bases). Trimming took 3 bases from V and 4 from J, leaving 9 bases between them. CDR1 and CDR2 from the germline V gene are SEHNR and FQNEAQ (reference sequence). CDR3 length equals 13 residues. The CDR3 sequence: CASSFDRLYGYTF. Written as DNA, the CDR3 is TGTGCCAGCAGCTTCGACAGGCTCTATGGCTACACCTTC.

The chain recombines TRBV6-5 with TRBJ1-2, with D uncertain. Germline-derived CDR1 and CDR2 are MNHEY and SVGAGI. The ends were cut back, 8 bases at V and 4 bases at J, with 20 bases in the middle. This CDR3 is 15 amino acids long. The CDR3 loop is CASRRSYNNLYGYTF. The DNA of the CDR3 is TGTGCCAGCCGCCGCAGTTATAATAACCTCTATGGCTACACCTTC.

The chain couples TRBV14 to TRBJ2-2; 8 bases line up with TRBD2. The ends lost 4 bases at V and 6 bases at J; junction bases unmatched: 13. Per germline, CDR1 SGHDN and CDR2 FVKESK. The CDR3 sequence is 17 residues long. The CDR3 is CASSPPSGGSKAGELFF. For the CDR3, the DNA is TGTGCCAGCAGCCCCCCGAGCGGGGGAAGTAAGGCCGGGGAGCTGTTTTTT.

J is TRBJ1-2 and V is TRBV6-2 or TRBV6-3; no reliable D call. Germline-derived CDR1 and CDR2 are MNHEY and SVGEGT. The V gene lost 2 bases and the J gene lost 4 bases, with 8 bases spanning the gap. The CDR3 covers 13 residues. CDR3 DNA sequence: TGTGCCAGCAGTTACGTTCTCTCCTATGGCTACACCTTC. Protein sequence: CASSYVLSYGYTF.

The chain has TRBV18 and TRBJ1-6, with TRBD1 identical over 8 bases. The CDR3 is 16 amino acids. Germline CDR1 and CDR2: KGHSH and LQKENI. Trimming removed 1 base from V and 10 bases from J; junction bases left unmatched: 9. CDR3 nucleotide sequence: TGTGCCAGCTCACCACTATCCAGGGGGCAGAGCTCACCCCTCCACTTT. Protein product: CASSPLSRGQSSPLHF. The whole variable domain, remainder taken from reference TRBV18 and TRBJ1-6, is NAGVMQNPRHLVRRRGQEARLRCSPMKGHSHVYWYRQLPEEGLKFMVYLQKENIIDESGMPKERFSAEFPKEGPSILRIQQVVRGDSAAYFCASSPLSRGQSSPLHFGNGTRLTVT.

The CDR3, as DNA: TGTGCCAGCAGCTTCTCTGGAAACACCATATATTTT. Protein: CASSFSGNTIYF. The chain links TRBV2 to TRBJ1-3; no firm D call. Germline V CDR1 and CDR2: SNHLY, FYNNEI. The CDR3 consists of 12 residues. V was shortened by 6 bases and J by 0 bases, with 3 bases between the two germline ends.

The chain uses TRBV4-3 and TRBJ2-1; 7 bases agree with TRBD1. The ends lost 1 base at V and 7 bases at J; junction bases unmatched: 19. Germline V lookup: CDR1 LGHNA, CDR2 YSLEER. The CDR3 is made up of 19 amino acids. As DNA, the CDR3 is TGCGCCAGCAGCCAAGTGGGGGTCATAATATCGGGCAGGGGGAATGAGCAGTTCTTC. It translates to CASSQVGVIISGRGNEQFF.

This rearrangement joins TRBV5-6 to TRBJ1-5; D not certain. The V end was cut by 4 bases, the J end by 7 bases, with 9 bases between. The CDR3 consists of 12 residues. Looked up from germline, CDR1 is SGHDT and CDR2 is YYEEEE. The CDR3 nucleotides are TGTGCCAGCAGCCTCGGAGAACAGCCCCAGCATTTT. Its protein is CASSLGEQPQHF.

The rearrangement links TRBV7-6 to TRBJ2-3; the D gene is possibly TRBD2 (6 bases). The CDR3 sequence is 16 residues long. Trimming left V 1 base short and J 1 base short, with 12 bases between. CDR1 is SGHVS, CDR2 FNYEAQ, per germline. The CDR3, as DNA: TGTGCCAGCAGCTTAGATTTAGGGACTGGCACAGATACGCAGTATTTT. Translation: CASSLDLGTGTDTQYF.

V usage is TRBV3-1 (or the pseudogene TRBV3-2) and J usage is TRBJ2-3, with 9 bases matching TRBD2. Trimming took 4 bases from V and 0 from J; bases not matched to a gene: 5. This CDR3 comprises 16 residues. Germline V gene data show CDR1 as LGHDT and CDR2 as YNNKEL (reference sequence). In DNA form, the CDR3 reads TGTGCCAGCAGCCTCAATCTAGCGGGGAGCACAGATACGCAGTATTTT. Its protein product is CASSLNLAGSTDTQYF.

The gene calls are TRBV6-2 or TRBV6-3 and TRBJ2-7; 13 bases match TRBD2. Germline lookup yields CDR1 MNHEY and CDR2 SVGEGT. J was trimmed by 4 bases and V by 5 bases; bases with no gene match: 8. The CDR3 extends over 16 amino acids. CDR3 amino acids: CASSRSTSGGTYEQYV. In DNA, the CDR3 is TGTGCCAGCAGTCGGTCGACTAGCGGGGGGACGTACGAGCAGTACGTC.

The chain employs TRBV11-3 and TRBJ2-1, with 9 positions matching TRBD2. The CDR3 is made up of 17 amino acids. The J segment lost 2 bases and the V segment lost 6 bases, leaving 11 bases of the junction unmatched. The germline V gene encodes CDR1 SGHNT and CDR2 YENEEA. This CDR3 reads CASSPDSGGTAYNEQFF. DNA for the CDR3: TGTGCCAGCAGTCCAGATAGCGGGGGTACCGCCTACAATGAGCAGTTCTTC.

The V call is TRBV18, the J call TRBJ1-2; a weak D match, TRBD1 (6 bases). Germline V lookup: CDR1 KGHSH, CDR2 LQKENI. Deletions cut 6 bases from V and 3 bases from J, with 14 bases between. CDR3 size: 14 residues. The CDR3 coding sequence is TGTGCCAGCTCGTTCCAGGGGTATGACTATGGCTACACCTTC. This sequence encodes CASSFQGYDYGYTF.

The chain employs TRBV4-1 and TRBJ1-2; no reliable D call. Germline loops: CDR1 MGHRA, CDR2 YSYEKL. V dropped 0 bases and J dropped 2 bases, with 7 bases sitting between them. The CDR3 is 14 residues long. The CDR3 reads CASSQETANYGYTF. CDR3 bases: TGCGCCAGCAGCCAAGAAACAGCCAACTATGGCTACACCTTC.